This TCR beta chain was obtained from a study of cytomegalovirus exposure and HLA in healthy donors. Study-wide findings and caveats: About 87% or about 30% of the time was how often most TCR beta V segments were productive, according to an earlier analysis.

In the case of this clone: What it binds is not known.

Germline values: CDR1 MDHEN, CDR2 SYDVKM. Trimming took off 9 bases at V and 5 bases at J, with 10 bases between the two ends. The CDR3 loop spans 11 amino acids. The PCR employed 60 Vbeta primers together with 13 Jbeta primers. This table comes from immunoSEQ multiplex PCR, and its TCRdb copy is limited to in-frame clones, with some not included. The repertoire consists of roughly 120,000 clones, with 75% occurring once and the leading ten covering just under 3%. The source material was PBMCs. The sequence was obtained from a woman in her forties in good health and CMV-seropositive. The rearrangement joins TRBV28 to TRBJ2-5; D is ambiguous. The CDR3 sequence: CASPVAETQYF. In DNA form, the CDR3 reads TGTGCCAGTCCAGTAGCCGAGACCCAGTACTTC.